This T cell receptor beta chain emerged from a study of T cell responses to AZD1222 COVID-19 vaccine. The study's findings and limits: Clonal diversity may have been underestimated in mostly white British donors. Baseline seropositives among AZD1222 recipients totaled only 5 to 7.

Per germline, CDR1 MNHNS and CDR2 SASEGT. The V end lost 4 bases, the J end lost 1 base, and 16 bases lay between the germline ends. CDR3 length equals 16 residues. The table came from immunoSEQ multiplex PCR; TCRdb's copy has only in-frame clones and leaves some out. The sample comprises 95,000 to 150,000 clones, around 86% of which are singletons, and 1.2% rests with the top ten. With respect to this clone: Its matching antigen is unknown.

The sequence was obtained from an adult in good health. Sequencing was performed on peripheral blood, taken on day 0 of AZD1222 vaccination. This chain uses TRBV6-1 with TRBJ2-5; D is possibly TRBD1 or TRBD2 (6 bases each). The CDR3 spells CASSARQAGLQETQYF. The CDR3 coding sequence is TGTGCCAGCAGTGCAAGACAGGCGGGGCTCCAAGAGACCCAGTACTTC.